Shown below are 17 T cell receptor beta chains from a single sample sequenced in a study of blood T cell repertoires in COVID-19. Clones were sequenced by immunoSEQ multiplex PCR, and TCRdb holds only the in-frame ones, with some missing. This sample has more than 200,000 clones; roughly four fifths occur once, and the top ten carry 4% to 5.5%. The sequencing sample was made of peripheral blood. The receptor set was obtained from a man over 45 with active or convalescent COVID-19.

The chain joins TRBV6-2 or TRBV6-3 to TRBJ1-5; tentative D call: TRBD1 (6 bases). The CDR3 totals 14 residues. The V end was cut by 6 bases, the J end by 5 bases, with 14 bases between. Looked up from germline, CDR1 is MNHEY and CDR2 is SVGEGT. DNA of the CDR3: TGTGCCAGCAGCACCGGGACATACGATCAGCCCCAGCATTTT. Amino acids: CASSTGTYDQPQHF.

This clone appeared once. The gene calls are TRBV6-6 and TRBJ2-1, with a weak D call TRBD2 (5 bases). The CDR3 spans 16 residues. Per germline, CDR1 MNHNY and CDR2 SVGAGI (reference sequence). V was trimmed by 0 bases and J by 6 bases, leaving 15 bases between them. The CDR3: CASSYSVRDGVNEQFF. The CDR3 region has the DNA TGTGCCAGCAGTTACTCGGTCCGGGATGGCGTCAATGAGCAGTTCTTC.

The chain is built from TRBV7-3 and TRBJ2-2, with 7 bases identical to TRBD1. The CDR3 consists of 14 residues. From germline, CDR1 is SGHTA and CDR2 FQGTGA. V was pared by 4 bases and J by 2 bases, with 1 base of the junction left unmatched. CDR3 nucleotide sequence: TGTGCCAGCAGCTGGGACAGAAACACCGGGGAGCTGTTTTTT. This translates into CASSWDRNTGELFF. Looking up the rest from reference TRBV7-3 and TRBJ2-2 gives the full variable domain: GAGVSQTPSNKVTEKGKYVELRCDPISGHTALYWYRQSLGQGPEFLIYFQGTGAADDSGLPNDRFFAVRPEGSVSTLKIQRTERGDSAVYLCASSWDRNTGELFFGEGSRLTVL.

This sequence joins TRBV5-5 and TRBJ2-3, with 8 bases matching TRBD1. The CDR3 has 18 residues. V lost 0 bases, J lost 4 bases, and 13 bases stayed unmatched. Germline V gives CDR1 SGHKS, CDR2 YYEKEE (reference sequence). The chain's CDR3 is CASSLGGQGFRMSDTQYF. The DNA of the CDR3 is TGTGCCAGCAGCTTGGGAGGACAGGGTTTTCGAATGTCAGATACGCAGTATTTT.

This chain links TRBV11-2 with TRBJ2-1, with D possibly matching TRBD2 (6 bases). The length of the CDR3 is 15 residues. Germline-derived CDR1 and CDR2 are SGHAT and FQNNGV. The V end lost 4 bases, the J end lost 3 bases, and 13 bases lay between the germline ends. CDR3 DNA: TGTGCCAGCAGCTCCCGCGGGGTAGGCTACAATGAGCAGTTCTTC. Encoded protein: CASSSRGVGYNEQFF.

The chain has TRBV30 and TRBJ2-1; D not resolved. The CDR3 runs 11 residues. Trimming shortened V by 3 bases and J by 10 bases, and 10 bases separated the two germline ends. Germline V gene sequence: CDR1 GTSNPN, CDR2 SVGIG (reference sequence). CDR3 DNA sequence: TGTGCCTGGAGCACTTTTCGGGAGCAGTTCTTC. It codes for CAWSTFREQFF.

V and J are TRBV6-5 and TRBJ1-1; D call uncertain. Trimming cost V 6 bases and J 4 bases, with 12 bases left between them. CDR3 length: 13 residues. CDR1 and CDR2 from the germline V gene are MNHEY and SVGAGI. Here the CDR3 reads CASSTEVGTEAFF. In DNA form, the CDR3 reads TGTGCCAGCAGCACCGAGGTGGGCACTGAAGCTTTCTTT.

This chain joins TRBV30 and TRBJ1-2; TRBD1 aligns across 8 bases. The length of the CDR3 is 12 residues. V was clipped by 7 bases and J by 2 bases; unmatched bases: 3. Germline-derived CDR1 and CDR2 are GTSNPN and SVGIG (reference sequence). CDR3 nucleotides: TGTGCCTTTACAGGGGGGAACTATGGCTACACCTTC. Translated, it gives CAFTGGNYGYTF.

The CDR3 DNA follows: TGTGCCTGGAGTCGGACAGGGGATAATTCACCCCTCCACTTT. Residues: CAWSRTGDNSPLHF. The chain is built from TRBV30 and TRBJ1-6, with TRBD1 identical over 9 bases. This CDR3 is 14 amino acids long. Germline loops: CDR1 GTSNPN, CDR2 SVGIG (reference sequence). The V gene end was trimmed by 2 bases and the J gene end by 5 bases; junction bases not matched to a gene: 1.

The CDR3 spells CASLQVTNTEAFF. The CDR3 bases are TGTGCCAGTCTGCAGGTCACGAACACTGAAGCTTTCTTT. The rearrangement links TRBV19 to TRBJ1-1; D not certain. The CDR3 is 13 residues long. The V end was cut by 8 bases, the J end by 1 base, with 11 bases between. Looked up from germline, CDR1 is LNHDA and CDR2 is SQIVND (reference sequence).

J is TRBJ2-2 and V is TRBV5-1; 8 bases are a match to TRBD2. V dropped 0 bases and J dropped 4; count of bases not matched to a gene: 8. Looked up from germline, CDR1 is SGHRS and CDR2 is YFSETQ. The CDR3 contains 17 residues. CDR3 in amino acids: CASSLGSTSGGTGELFF. The CDR3 nucleotides are TGCGCCAGCAGCTTGGGGAGTACTAGCGGCGGCACCGGGGAGCTGTTTTTT.

The chain recombines TRBV21-1 with TRBJ2-2; TRBD1 is the table's D call, not checked against the DNA. TRBV21-1 is reported as a pseudogene. CDR3 length: 14 amino acids. This CDR3 reads CASSRPGGTGELFF. CDR3 DNA sequence: TGTGCCAGCAGCAGACCAGGGGGCACCGGGGAGCTGTTTTTT.

V gene TRBV7-9 combines with J gene TRBJ2-7, with 10 bases aligning to TRBD1. V dropped 2 bases and J dropped 7; count of bases not matched to a gene: 8. The CDR3 is 15 residues long. The germline CDR1 and CDR2 sequences are SEHNR and FQNEAQ (reference sequence). The DNA for the CDR3 is TGTGCCAGCAGCTTAACGGGACAGGGGAATGAGGAGCAGTACTTC. It translates to CASSLTGQGNEEQYF.

This clone was seen a few times. Written as DNA, the CDR3 is TGTGCCAGCAGCCTGGGACACCGCGCAACTAATGAAAAACTGTTTTTT. It yields the protein CASSLGHRATNEKLFF. The chain has TRBV7-8 and TRBJ1-4; maybe TRBD1 (6 bases). The germline CDR1 and CDR2 sequences are SGHVS and FQNEAQ. The CDR3 is made up of 16 amino acids. The V end was cut by 5 bases, the J end by 0 bases, with 13 bases between.

The J gene is TRBJ2-5, the V gene TRBV14; D is unresolved. Per the germline V gene, CDR1 is SGHDN and CDR2 is FVKESK. With 0 bases removed from V and 5 bases from J, the gap between germline ends came to 13 bases. There are 15 residues in the CDR3. CDR3 in amino acids: CASSQDRWLEETQYF. The CDR3 region has the DNA TGTGCCAGCAGCCAAGATCGGTGGCTAGAGGAGACCCAGTACTTC.

V gene TRBV5-1 combines with J gene TRBJ1-1; D remains ambiguous. Trimming took 1 base from V and 1 from J, leaving 8 bases between them. CDR1 SGHRS and CDR2 YFSETQ come from the germline V gene. The CDR3 has 14 residues. This chain's CDR3 is CASSLSGKNTEAFF. CDR3 DNA: TGCGCCAGCAGCTTGTCGGGGAAGAACACTGAAGCTTTCTTT.

This clone was observed once. In DNA form, the CDR3 reads TGTGCCAGCATGAGCGGGAACTACCAAGAGACCCAGTACTTC. This sequence encodes CASMSGNYQETQYF. The chain recombines TRBV6-5 with TRBJ2-5, with 7 positions matching TRBD2. CDR1 is MNHEY and CDR2 is SVGAGI in the germline V gene. J lost 0 bases, V lost 7 bases, and 5 bases had no gene match. The CDR3 has 14 residues.